The clone carrying this T cell receptor (beta chain) showed up just a few times. No antigen is known for it. The sample is drawn from a study of shared clonotypes between healthy human individuals. The study, taken as a whole, reports: Generation probability values for non-shared clonotypes were lower than those for clonotypes shared by all four donors.

The data were produced by immunoSEQ multiplex PCR, yet TCRdb's version contains in-frame clones alone and is incomplete. The sample shows around 2.3 million clones, 95% of them seen only once. Adults of Caucasian background living in Nashville, Tennessee made up all donors. V was pared by 5 bases and J by 3 bases, with 7 bases between. CDR3 length: 12 amino acids. Looked up from germline, CDR1 is MDHEN and CDR2 is SYDVKM. Material for sequencing was naive CD4+ T cells sorted from blood. Indicated subset: CD45RA+ positively selected. The receptor was derived from a man between 18 and 29 years old in good health. The J gene is TRBJ1-2, the V gene TRBV28; D gene unclear. The CDR3 spells CASSLSHYGYTF. The CDR3 DNA is TGTGCCAGCAGTCTCTCACACTATGGCTACACCTTC.